The present entry profiles one T cell receptor beta chain with its context. The antigen is unknown. Sequenced material consisted of expressed TCRB transcripts (all of the isolated RNA was reverse transcribed). Generated by immunoSEQ multiplex PCR, the TCRdb table keeps only in-frame clones and is missing some. The profile covers about 700,000 clones, with around 15% appearing a single time and around 0.022% taken by the ten largest. Trimming removed 6 bases from V and 0 bases from J, with 15 bases in between. There are 15 residues in the CDR3. Germline lookup yields CDR1 KGHSH and CDR2 LQKENI. The record originates from a study of beta chain features in type 1 diabetes. Across the study: Cell yields, age and gender were similar between patients and healthy donors. About 110,000,000 sorted cells were examined across all samples.

Study-wide findings and caveats: cDNA-based sequencing might over-represent cells highly expressing TCR. Moderately but significantly shorter TCRB CDR3s were found in Type 1 diabetes patients in all four CD4+ subsets.

Sample: naive CD4+ T cells from blood. This chain connects TRBV18 to TRBJ2-7; either TRBD1 or TRBD2 may fit D (5 bases each). This sequence was found in a man aged 18 to 30 with type 1 diabetes. The CDR3 DNA sequence: TGTGCCAGCTCGACCGGGACCGCGAGCTCCTACGAGCAGTACTTC. Translated: CASSTGTASSYEQYF.